The entry below describes one T cell receptor (beta chain). This clonotype appeared a few times. This clone's antigen is unknown. No much larger clonotype is one base removed from it; base qualities were not supplied. This record belongs to a study of vaccination and CD4 T cells after COVID-19 (dated by TCRdb to 2022 to 2024). As for the study more broadly: Convalescent patients had a positive SARS-CoV-2 result on nasal swab PCR, and of these patients, nine had mild disease and one had severe disease. In the convalescent cohort there were six males and four females, among whom were two Hispanic individuals, seven Caucasians, two Asians and one multiracial person. Two doses of either the Pfizer-BioNTech BNT162b2 vaccine (n=8) or the Moderna mRNA-1273 vaccine (n=2) were administered to participants. Post-COVID blood samples from convalescent patients were collected a median of approximately 100 days after diagnosis, with a range of roughly 35 to 161 days. Post-vaccine blood samples were taken a median of roughly 72 days after the second vaccine dose, with a range of 14 to 241 days. The cultures were stimulated with overlapping spike peptide pools from SARS-CoV-2 and from the common cold coronaviruses HCoV-NL63, HCoV-OC43 and HCoV-229E. As controls, cultures received a CEFX viral epitope pool (the positive control), an HIV-1 Nef peptide pool (the negative control), or no peptide at all. In under 13 COVID-19 convalescent patients and a handful of infection-naive healthy vaccine recipients, researchers compared the spike-specific CD4+ TCR repertoire from before mRNA vaccination with the repertoire from after.

Beyond this particular receptor, the publication reports: The study included relatively few convalescent patients and did not analyze early timepoints after natural infection. Of the vaccine-specific clones in convalescent patients, 304 of 307, or nearly all, reacted only to SARS-CoV-2 spike and did not cross-react with common cold coronaviruses. The median number of SARS-CoV-2-reactive clonotypes rose from 20 to 25 after infection to a few dozen after vaccination, but the change was not significant. Among the post-vaccine SARS-CoV-2-reactive clones in convalescent patients, a median approximately 90% showed up only after vaccination, which suggests vaccine-specific priming.

Taken from the germline V gene, the CDR1 and CDR2 loops are MNHNS and SASEGT. The CDR3 has 15 amino acids, counting the end cysteine and phenylalanine. Only the CDR3 DNA stays, 45 bases, in frame from base 1. V has 2 bases trimmed and J has 11 bases trimmed; junction bases matching no gene number 11. The library was prepared using PCR. DNA from cultured CD4+ T cells underwent TCR sequencing with the Oncomine TCR Beta short-read assay at the Johns Hopkins FTIC core. The QIAamp micro DNA kit was used to extract genomic DNA from the cultured CD4+ T cells. Oncomine TCR Beta libraries made from cultured CD4+ T cells were pooled using unique dual indexes and sequenced on an Illumina iSeq 100. In the source study's methods: Non-productive sequences were filtered out, and CDR3s that did not start with C, did not end with F or W, or were shorter than 7 amino acids were discarded. Antigen-specific clonotypes were identified with the MANAFEST web application by comparing peptide-stimulated wells with reference and other culture wells. For a clone to be called positive, the clone needed an FDR below 0.05, an odds ratio above 5, and a productive frequency above 0.1% in at least two of three replicate wells. A clonotype counted as cross-reactive if it showed significant expansion both in the SARS-CoV-2 spike wells and in at least one common cold coronavirus spike condition. Similarity between CDR3 sequences was evaluated in R version 3.6.1 using Levenshtein distances (stringdist) and unrooted phylogenetic trees (ape). Clones were called with MiXCR by TCRdb after fastp trimmed the public reads at Q25, and only in-frame beta chains were retained. Each CDR3 protein gets just one entry, which takes the most common genes and DNA from the rows behind it. The V and J calls here are based on TCRdb, not the publication. The sample data list some 20,000 distinct CDR3 sequences, and just under 55% of these were observed just once. Around 9% of the sample rests with the top ten.

This specimen's treatment or condition label, per the study, means: roughly nine-day PBMC culture with coronavirus spike peptide pools or control peptides (ViraFEST assay). The ViraFEST assay, used in the study, expanded antigen-specific T cells with peptide pools and then identified the expanded clonotypes through TCR sequencing. Positive SARS-CoV-2 PCR tests in the convalescent patients dated from March to December 2020, before Alpha, Beta and Delta variants emerged in the United States. Each well held 2.2 million or so PBMCs cultured in IMDM containing around 5.1% human AB serum and approximately 9.8 IU/ml IL-2, with 7.5 to 10 ug/ml peptide pools added. On days 3 and 7, half of the culture medium was replaced with fresh IL-2-containing medium. CD4+ T cells were isolated after around 11 days of culture through negative selection using the EasySep CD4+ T cell isolation kit. PBMCs were separated from whole blood using Ficoll-Paque Plus gradient centrifugation and then either used fresh or cryopreserved at -140C. In general, triplicate wells were set up for every culture condition.

The sequence is built from TRBV6-1 and TRBJ1-1; 10 bases in between match TRBD1. The sequencing input was CD4+ T cells from blood, cultured in vitro. The source is a human donor who had recovered from COVID-19. The DNA is TGTGCCAGCAGTGAAATCAGGACAGGGGGAGTACTGGCTTTCTTT. Its coded protein is CASSEIRTGGVLAFF.